The 32 T cell receptor beta chains below all came from one sample that was sequenced in a study of multiple sclerosis patients with progressive multifocal leukoencephalopathy. Here immunoSEQ multiplex PCR was the method, and the copy in TCRdb shows in-frame clones only, minus some. The sample consists of 30,000 or so clones, roughly 87% of them appearing once. As for time point: time of PML onset. Specimen: PBMCs, collected from a patient treated with natalizumab. The receptors originated from a human donor with progressive multifocal leukoencephalopathy.

The V call is TRBV10-2, the J call TRBJ2-1; 9 nucleotides align to TRBD2. J was trimmed by 7 bases and V by 3 bases; bases with no gene match: 4. Germline V gene lookup returns CDR1 WSHSY and CDR2 SAAADI. This CDR3 is 14 amino acids long. CDR3 in amino acids: CASSDSGSGNEQFF. The CDR3 coding sequence is TGCGCCAGCAGTGATAGCGGGAGTGGAAATGAGCAGTTCTTC.

The J gene is TRBJ2-1, the V gene TRBV29-1; no firm D call. Germline values: CDR1 SQVTM, CDR2 ANQGSEA. This CDR3 has 14 residues. Trimming took 4 bases from V and 1 from J, leaving 11 bases between them. The chain's CDR3 is CSVGGTVSYNEQFF. CDR3 sequence (DNA): TGCAGCGTTGGGGGTACCGTTTCCTACAATGAGCAGTTCTTC.

The chain employs TRBV19 and TRBJ1-1; unclear D gene. Between the trimmed V and J ends, which lost 10 bases and 1 base, there was a span of 16 bases. The CDR3 contains 14 residues. The germline CDR1 and CDR2 sequences are LNHDA and SQIVND (reference sequence). The CDR3 DNA sequence: TGTGCCACTAAGGATGGCAGGTGGAACACTGAAGCTTTCTTT. This codes for CATKDGRWNTEAFF.

The count of this clone is one. V usage is TRBV7-8 and J usage is TRBJ2-3, with D possibly called TRBD1 or TRBD2 (5 bases each). The germline gives CDR1 SGHVS, CDR2 FQNEAQ. The CDR3 covers 16 residues. The V and J ends lost 5 bases and 1 base respectively, with 16 bases between them. CDR3 residues: CASSNRGARRTDTQYF. In DNA form, the CDR3 reads TGTGCCAGCAGCAATCGAGGGGCGAGACGCACAGATACGCAGTATTTT.

The genes are TRBV7-2 and TRBJ1-2; D is undetermined. The CDR3 spans 13 residues. V dropped 3 bases and J dropped 6 bases, with 11 bases sitting between them. The V gene's germline CDR1 is SGHTA and CDR2 FQGNSA. The CDR3 loop reads CASSFYGGDGYTF. CDR3 bases: TGTGCCAGCAGCTTTTACGGTGGGGATGGCTACACCTTC.

The CDR3 region is CASSYSQGAGNTIYF. CDR3 DNA: TGTGCCAGCAGTTACTCACAGGGAGCGGGAAACACCATATATTTT. The chain joins TRBV6-5 to TRBJ1-3; perhaps TRBD1 as D (6 bases). Trimming cost V 0 bases and J 4 bases, with 10 bases left between them. Germline V gene sequence: CDR1 MNHEY, CDR2 SVGAGI. The CDR3 runs to 15 residues.

The V call is TRBV30, the J call TRBJ2-5; the D is unclear. Germline lookup yields CDR1 GTSNPN and CDR2 SVGIG (reference sequence). The V gene lost 0 bases and the J gene lost 4 bases, with 12 bases spanning the gap. The CDR3 extends over 14 amino acids. The CDR3 reads CAWSVGLVGETQYF. As DNA, the CDR3 is TGTGCCTGGAGTGTGGGTCTAGTGGGAGAGACCCAGTACTTC.

The chain is built from TRBV27 and TRBJ1-4; 7 nucleotides line up with TRBD1. CDR3 length: 15 residues. The V gene's germline CDR1 is MNHEY and CDR2 SMNVEV (reference sequence). V lost 1 base, J lost 7 bases, and 6 bases stayed unmatched. The CDR3 spells CASSLFRQGGEKLFF. As DNA, the CDR3 is TGTGCCAGCAGTTTATTTCGACAGGGAGGTGAAAAACTGTTTTTT. The full variable domain, rest sourced from reference TRBV27 and TRBJ1-4, is EAQVTQNPRYLITVTGKKLTVTCSQNMNHEYMSWYRQDPGLGLRQIYYSMNVEVTDKGDVPEGYKVSRKEKRNFPLILESPSPNQTSLYFCASSLFRQGGEKLFFGSGTQLSVL.

This clone has only a few counts. This sample includes further DNA sequences coding for the same CDR3. The V gene is TRBV28, the J gene TRBJ2-1; TRBD2 matches 7 bases. The ends lost 0 bases at V and 9 bases at J; junction bases unmatched: 11. Germline V gene lookup returns CDR1 MDHEN and CDR2 SYDVKM. This CDR3 has 16 residues. For the CDR3, the DNA is TGTGCCAGCAGTTTATGGATCAGCGGGAAGGAGGGTGAGCAGTTCTTC. It encodes CASSLWISGKEGEQFF. The whole variable domain, remainder taken from reference TRBV28 and TRBJ2-1, is DVKVTQSSRYLVKRTGEKVFLECVQDMDHENMFWYRQDPGLGLRLIYFSYDVKMKEKGDIPEGYSVSREKKERFSLILESASTNQTSMYLCASSLWISGKEGEQFFGPGTRLTVL.

This chain joins TRBV12-5 and TRBJ2-2; 8 bases match TRBD1. There are 15 residues in the CDR3. Germline CDR1 is LGHNT and CDR2 is FRNRAP. V trimming: 6 bases; J trimming: 4 bases; junction bases outside the gene matches: 7. CDR3 bases: TGTGCTAGTGGACCGGACAGGGCGAGCACCGGGGAGCTGTTTTTT. Amino acid sequence: CASGPDRASTGELFF.

This chain joins TRBV6-5 and TRBJ2-1; D not certain. Germline V lookup: CDR1 MNHEY, CDR2 SVGAGI. The CDR3 runs to 11 residues. Trimming removed 8 bases at V and 8 bases at J, with 10 bases between. In nucleotides, the CDR3 is TGTGCCAGCCAAGGACCTGATGAGCAGTTCTTC. It codes for CASQGPDEQFF.

This chain uses TRBV19 with TRBJ1-1, with 9 bases matching TRBD1. With 4 bases clipped from V and 4 bases from J, the junction kept 7 bases outside the gene matches. This CDR3 comprises 15 residues. Germline assignment: CDR1 LNHDA and CDR2 SQIVND (reference sequence). The CDR3 region is CASSTLRDRATEAFF. The CDR3 nucleotides read TGTGCCAGTAGTACCCTCCGGGACAGGGCCACTGAAGCTTTCTTT.

V gene TRBV7-2 combines with J gene TRBJ2-7, with 11 bases fitting TRBD2. Germline V lookup: CDR1 SGHTA, CDR2 FQGNSA. There are 14 residues in the CDR3. The V and J ends lost 4 bases and 3 bases, in that order; junction bases with no gene match: 2. The CDR3 coding sequence is TGTGCCAGCAGCTCGACTAGCGGGGTCTACGAGCAGTACTTC. The encoded protein is CASSSTSGVYEQYF.

The rearrangement joins TRBV6-5 to TRBJ1-1; D is uncertain. The CDR3 spans 14 residues. Trimming shortened V by 6 bases and J by 1 base, and 12 bases separated the two germline ends. Per germline, CDR1 MNHEY and CDR2 SVGAGI. CDR3 amino acids: CASSSPRENTEAFF. Written as DNA, the CDR3 is TGTGCCAGCAGCTCCCCGCGCGAGAACACTGAAGCTTTCTTT.

V is TRBV14 and J is TRBJ2-2; the D gene is possibly TRBD2 (5 bases). CDR1 and CDR2 from the germline V gene are SGHDN and FVKESK. The V and J ends lost 4 bases and 6 bases respectively, with 18 bases between them. This CDR3 contains 16 residues. CDR3: CASSPLGGAGAGELFF. The CDR3 region has the DNA TGTGCCAGCAGCCCTCTAGGAGGCGCGGGCGCCGGGGAGCTGTTTTTT.

The chain joins TRBV6-5 to TRBJ2-5; D unclear. V lost 5 bases to trimming and J lost 2 bases, with 15 bases between them. Germline CDR1 is MNHEY and CDR2 is SVGAGI. This CDR3 is 15 amino acids long. Here the CDR3 DNA reads TGTGCCAGCAGTATCGCTCCAGAGCGACAAGAGACCCAGTACTTC. This sequence encodes CASSIAPERQETQYF.

The CDR3: CSVLGVSPRQETQYF. The CDR3 coding sequence is TGCAGCGTTCTGGGGGTGTCCCCACGCCAAGAGACCCAGTACTTC. The chain links TRBV29-1 to TRBJ2-5; D possibly uses TRBD1 or TRBD2 (5 bases each). The V gene's germline CDR1 is SQVTM and CDR2 ANQGSEA. Trimming removed 5 bases from V and 1 base from J, with 17 bases in between. CDR3 length: 15 amino acids.

The DNA for the CDR3 is TGTGCCAGCAGGGCCCCCGGGCCTACTAATGGCTACACCTTC. Amino acid sequence: CASRAPGPTNGYTF. This chain joins TRBV28 and TRBJ1-2, with D unresolved. The length of the CDR3 is 14 residues. Trimming shortened V by 6 bases and J by 6 bases, and 17 bases separated the two germline ends. The germline V gene encodes CDR1 MDHEN and CDR2 SYDVKM.

The chain couples TRBV5-1 to TRBJ1-6, with D hard to call. The V and J ends lost 4 bases and 9 bases respectively, with 17 bases between them. The CDR3 length is 15 residues. CDR1 SGHRS and CDR2 YFSETQ come from the germline V gene. CDR3 sequence: CASSPTRNEASPLHF. DNA for the CDR3: TGCGCCAGCAGCCCTACCAGGAACGAAGCTTCACCCCTCCACTTT.

This clone was counted a few times. This rearrangement joins TRBV25-1 to TRBJ2-7; no definite D call. Trimming left V 4 bases short and J 5 bases short, with 15 bases between. There are 14 residues in the CDR3. CDR1 and CDR2 (germline): MGHDK, SYGVNS. CDR3 in DNA: TGTGCCAGCAGTGTCGGGCAGGTGGGCGACGAGCAGTACTTC. It encodes CASSVGQVGDEQYF.

This clone was counted between two and nine times. The chain combines TRBV2 with TRBJ1-1, with D maybe TRBD1 (6 bases). The CDR3 runs 16 residues. CDR1 SNHLY and CDR2 FYNNEI come from the germline V gene. V lost 1 base to trimming and J lost 4 bases, with 16 bases between them. CDR3 DNA sequence: TGTGCCAGCAGTGAAGAAGAGCGGGGGCCAAGCACTGAAGCTTTCTTT. It is translated as CASSEEERGPSTEAFF. Based on the CDR3 plus reference TRBV2 and TRBJ1-1, the full variable domain is EPEVTQTPSHQVTQMGQEVILRCVPISNHLYFYWYRQILGQKVEFLVSFYNNEISEKSEIFDDQFSVERPDGSNFTLKIRSTKLEDSAMYFCASSEEERGPSTEAFFGQGTRLTVV.

This CDR3 is CASRQTSGLYNEQFF. DNA for the CDR3: TGTGCCAGCAGACAGACTAGCGGCCTATACAATGAGCAGTTCTTC. The chain joins TRBV28 to TRBJ2-1, with 9 bases identical to TRBD2. The V segment lost 6 bases and the J segment 4 bases; nucleotides outside the gene matches: 7. This CDR3 is built from 15 residues. Germline lookup yields CDR1 MDHEN and CDR2 SYDVKM.

This clone has more than one count but fewer than ten. This rearrangement joins TRBV6-1 to TRBJ1-5, with D hard to call. The V and J ends lost 3 bases and 7 bases respectively, with 10 bases between them. The CDR3 consists of 13 residues. The germline CDR1 and CDR2 sequences are MNHNS and SASEGT. The CDR3 spells CASSDRFGQPQHF. The CDR3 region has the DNA TGTGCCAGCAGTGACAGGTTTGGACAGCCCCAGCATTTT.

The chain combines TRBV6-5 with TRBJ1-4, with D hard to call. Germline V gene lookup returns CDR1 MNHEY and CDR2 SVGAGI. The CDR3 extends over 13 amino acids. Trimming cost V 8 bases and J 8 bases, with 15 bases left between them. CDR3 residues: CASRENGYEKLFF. Written as DNA, the CDR3 is TGTGCCAGCCGAGAGAATGGATACGAAAAACTGTTTTTT.

This clone appeared a single time. The chain couples TRBV30 to TRBJ1-6, with D tentatively TRBD1 (6 bases). The CDR3 consists of 14 residues. Trimming left V 2 bases short and J 5 bases short, with 10 bases between. Germline V CDR1 and CDR2: GTSNPN, SVGIG (reference sequence). The CDR3, as DNA: TGTGCCTGGAGTTGGGACAATGATAATTCACCCCTCCACTTT. Translating gives CAWSWDNDNSPLHF. Full variable domain (rest looked up from reference TRBV30 and TRBJ1-6): SQTIHQWPATLVQPVGSPLSLECTVEGTSNPNLYWYRQAAGRGLQLLFYSVGIGQISSEVPQNLSASRPQDRQFILSSKKLLLSDSGFYLCAWSWDNDNSPLHFGNGTRLTVT.

The chain has TRBV6-4 and TRBJ1-4, with D perhaps matching TRBD1 (5 bases). CDR1 and CDR2 from the germline V gene are MRHNA and SNTAGT. CDR3 length: 16 amino acids. The ends were cut back, 3 bases at V and 0 bases at J, with 11 bases in the middle. CDR3 sequence reads: CASSEGLSPTNEKLFF. In nucleotides, the CDR3 is TGTGCCAGCAGTGAGGGACTCTCCCCAACTAATGAAAAACTGTTTTTT.

V is TRBV5-1 and J is TRBJ2-7, with D tentatively TRBD1 (5 bases). The length of the CDR3 is 15 residues. Trimming stripped 0 bases from V and 0 bases from J, with 10 bases between. CDR1 is SGHRS and CDR2 is YFSETQ in the germline V gene. The CDR3 sequence: CASSLAPGFSYEQYF. CDR3 in DNA: TGCGCCAGCAGCTTGGCCCCAGGGTTCTCCTACGAGCAGTACTTC.

The V gene is TRBV6-5, the J gene TRBJ2-1; 14 bases match TRBD2. CDR3 size: 15 residues. V gave up 5 bases and J gave up 8 bases; unmatched junction bases: 5. CDR1 and CDR2 (germline): MNHEY, SVGAGI. The CDR3 region is CASSTGTSGSHEQFF. The DNA of the CDR3 is TGTGCCAGCAGTACTGGGACTAGCGGGAGCCATGAGCAGTTCTTC.

The genes are TRBV19 and TRBJ1-1, with 7 bases aligning to TRBD1. J gave up 3 bases and V 6 bases, and 4 bases lay outside the gene matches. The CDR3 is made up of 13 amino acids. Germline values: CDR1 LNHDA, CDR2 SQIVND (reference sequence). CDR3 sequence: CASSPTGDTEAFF. As DNA, the CDR3 is TGTGCCAGTAGCCCCACAGGGGACACTGAAGCTTTCTTT.

The V call is TRBV6-1, the J call TRBJ2-7; maybe TRBD2 (6 bases). This CDR3 spans 12 amino acids. The germline V gene encodes CDR1 MNHNS and CDR2 SASEGT. V lost 1 base to trimming and J lost 6 bases, with 7 bases between them. For the CDR3, the DNA is TGTGCCAGCAGTGAAGGGACTATCGAGCAGTACTTC. Residues: CASSEGTIEQYF.

Only one count was recorded for this clone. The V call is TRBV4-1, the J call TRBJ1-2, with TRBD1 as a possible D gene (6 bases). This CDR3 is built from 14 residues. The V gene lost 0 bases and the J gene lost 4 bases, with 9 bases spanning the gap. Germline V CDR1 and CDR2: MGHRA, YSYEKL. CDR3 in DNA: TGCGCCAGCAGCCAAGATTTAGGGGGCTATGGCTACACCTTC. Its protein is CASSQDLGGYGYTF.

The CDR3 DNA reads TGCGCCAGCAAAGGCCCCGGGACAGAGATTCAAGAGACCCAGTACTTC. As protein: CASKGPGTEIQETQYF. The chain employs TRBV5-1 and TRBJ2-5, with 7 bases that match TRBD1. Trimming at V came to 6 bases and at J to 2 bases, leaving 13 bases not matched to a gene. CDR1 and CDR2 (germline): SGHRS, YFSETQ. This CDR3 has 16 residues.